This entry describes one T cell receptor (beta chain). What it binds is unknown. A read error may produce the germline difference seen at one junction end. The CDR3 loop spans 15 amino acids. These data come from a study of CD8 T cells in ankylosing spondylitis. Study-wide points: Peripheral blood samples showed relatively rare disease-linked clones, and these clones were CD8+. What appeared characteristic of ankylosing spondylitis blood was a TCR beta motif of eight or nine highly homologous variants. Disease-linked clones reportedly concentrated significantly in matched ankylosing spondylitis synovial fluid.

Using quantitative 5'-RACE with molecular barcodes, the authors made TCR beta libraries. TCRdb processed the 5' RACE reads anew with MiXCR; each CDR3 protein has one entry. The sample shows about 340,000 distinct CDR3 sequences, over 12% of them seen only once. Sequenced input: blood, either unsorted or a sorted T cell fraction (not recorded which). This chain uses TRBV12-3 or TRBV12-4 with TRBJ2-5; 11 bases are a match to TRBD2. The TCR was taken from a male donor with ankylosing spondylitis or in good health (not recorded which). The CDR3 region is CASSLAGGEQETQYF. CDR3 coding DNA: TGTGCCAGCAGCTTAGCGGGGGGGGAACAAGAGACCCAGTACTTC.